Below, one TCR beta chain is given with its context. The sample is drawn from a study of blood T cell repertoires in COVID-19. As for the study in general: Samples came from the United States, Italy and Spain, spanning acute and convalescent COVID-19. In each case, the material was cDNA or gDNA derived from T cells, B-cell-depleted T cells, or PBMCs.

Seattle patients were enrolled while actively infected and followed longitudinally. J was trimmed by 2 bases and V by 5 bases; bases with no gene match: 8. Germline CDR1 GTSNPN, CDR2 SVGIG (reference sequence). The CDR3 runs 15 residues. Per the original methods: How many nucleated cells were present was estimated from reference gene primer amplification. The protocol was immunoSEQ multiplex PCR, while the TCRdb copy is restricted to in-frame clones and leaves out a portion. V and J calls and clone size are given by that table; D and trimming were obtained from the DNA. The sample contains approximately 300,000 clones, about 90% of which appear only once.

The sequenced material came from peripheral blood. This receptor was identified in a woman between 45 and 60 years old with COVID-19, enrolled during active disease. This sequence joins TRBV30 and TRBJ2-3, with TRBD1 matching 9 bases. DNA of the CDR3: TGTGCCTGGGTTAGGGGGACAGGGAACACAGATACGCAGTATTTT. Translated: CAWVRGTGNTDTQYF.